This T cell receptor beta chain was found in a study of human T cells and chemical hapten exposure. In its sample, this clonotype was seen many times. Its antigen is as yet unknown. Using its own MiXCR run on the RACE reads, TCRdb lists one record per CDR3 protein. The sample includes more than 55,000 distinct CDR3 sequences, approximately 9.4% of them seen just once. Findings of the study overall: Significantly more large CDR3 similarity clusters arose among expanded TCRs than among controls.

Deletions cut 1 base from V and 3 bases from J, with 16 bases between. Germline V CDR1 and CDR2: LGHNA, YNFKEQ. The CDR3 contains 16 residues. The time point here: patch test 1, 2 weeks after DPC sensitization. Treatment described: therapeutic diphenylcyclopropenone sensitization with weekly scalp DPC. The sequencing here drew on whole blood, taken in connection with sensitization to the hapten diphenylcyclopropenone (DPC). The TCR originated in a woman aged 40 to 50 with alopecia areata. Some clones in this sample may be carry-over from other donors' samples. The V gene is TRBV4-2, the J gene TRBJ2-7, with D uncertain. CDR3: CASSQVRVMGFYEQYF. For the CDR3, the DNA is TGTGCCAGCAGCCAAGTTCGGGTAATGGGGTTCTACGAGCAGTACTTC.